A single sample gave rise to the 23 T cell receptor beta chains below, sequenced in a study of T cells in Graves' hyperthyroidism and ophthalmopathy. It was RNA transcripts that yielded the amplified TCR beta CDR3 regions. Primed by the HTBI set, a first-round RT-PCR was run on the TCR CDR3. MiXCR, applied by TCRdb to the multiplex PCR reads, yields one record per CDR3 protein. The data hold a few hundred thousand distinct CDR3 sequences, with 15% observed a single time. The sequenced material came from blood. These TCRs come from a woman under 40 with Graves' hyperthyroidism.

With regard to this clonotype: At one end the junction does not follow the germline gene, possibly because of a read error. The J gene is TRBJ1-5, the V gene TRBV9; D is undetermined. Per germline, CDR1 SGDLS and CDR2 YYNGEE. The CDR3 length is 15 residues. CDR3 in amino acids: CASSVDGDSNRPQHF. CDR3 DNA: TGTGCCAGCAGCGTAGACGGGGATAGCAATCGGCCCCAGCATTTT.

As concerns this clonotype: A read error may be the cause here, since a much bigger clone is one base away. The rearrangement joins TRBV30 to TRBJ1-1; 7 bases match TRBD1. The CDR3 extends over 12 amino acids. From germline, CDR1 is GTSNPN and CDR2 SVGIG (reference sequence). J gave up 3 bases and V 4 bases, and 2 bases lay outside the gene matches. CDR3 sequence (DNA): TGTGCCTGGAACAGGGGCGACACTGAAGCTTTCTTT. Protein: CAWNRGDTEAFF.

This clonotype was seen only a few times. The DNA for the CDR3 is TGCAGCGCTACACAGGGGGGAAAGACCCAGTACTTC. This translates into CSATQGGKTQYF. This chain links TRBV29-1 with TRBJ2-5, with 8 bases aligning to TRBD1. The V segment lost 7 bases and the J segment 6 bases; nucleotides outside the gene matches: 7. The CDR3 spans 12 residues. The germline CDR1 and CDR2 sequences are SQVTM and ANQGSEA.

On this clonotype itself: At one boundary the junction diverges from the germline segment, which might be a read error. The rearrangement joins TRBV7-9 to TRBJ2-3, with D hard to call. The length of the CDR3 is 15 residues. Germline values: CDR1 SEHNR, CDR2 FQNEAQ (reference sequence). The CDR3 DNA is TGTGCCAGCAAGGAGAAAACAGCCACCACACATACGCAGTATTTT. Translation gives CASKEKTATTHTQYF.

This clonotype showed up many times. V and J are TRBV12-3 or TRBV12-4 and TRBJ1-1, with D tentatively TRBD1 (5 bases). The V gene lost 9 bases and the J gene lost 5 bases, with 13 bases spanning the gap. The CDR3 is made up of 12 amino acids. Here the CDR3 DNA reads TGTGCCAGTAAGCGACAGTTGACTGAAGCTTTCTTT. It translates to CASKRQLTEAFF.

This clonotype came up a few times. The chain uses TRBV11-2 and TRBJ2-2; D is perhaps TRBD2 (6 bases). This CDR3 has 13 residues. Germline CDR1 is SGHAT and CDR2 is FQNNGV. V was shortened by 5 bases and J by 8 bases, with 12 bases between the two germline ends. The CDR3 here is CASSRGTSGELFF. In DNA form, the CDR3 reads TGTGCCAGCAGCCGAGGGACTTCTGGGGAGCTGTTTTTT.

J is TRBJ1-1 and V is TRBV4-1; the match to TRBD1 covers 7 bases. CDR1 and CDR2 from the germline V gene are MGHRA and YSYEKL. The CDR3 runs to 20 residues. Germline trimming cut 0 bases from V and 4 bases from J; bases unmatched to any gene: 20. The CDR3, as DNA: TGCGCCAGCAGCCAAGATCCCCTGAGGGCCAGGGGGAGGATAAGCACTGAAGCTTTCTTT. It translates to CASSQDPLRARGRISTEAFF.

The V and J genes are TRBV11-2 and TRBJ2-5, with 8 bases identical to TRBD1. This CDR3 spans 15 amino acids. The germline gives CDR1 SGHAT, CDR2 FQNNGV. Losses at the gene ends were 5 bases for V and 4 bases for J; bases not matched to a gene: 9. The CDR3 nucleotides read TGTGCCAGCAGCGGACAGGGAAAAGTAGGAGAGACCCAGTACTTC. This codes for CASSGQGKVGETQYF.

In its sample, this clonotype was seen once. One end of the junction fails to match germline, which may point to a read error. The rearrangement joins TRBV20-1 to TRBJ2-5; D perhaps matches TRBD1 (5 bases). Germline CDR1 DFQATT, CDR2 SNEGSKA (reference sequence). CDR3 length: 13 amino acids. The CDR3 sequence is CSAKAGKQETLYF. The DNA of the CDR3 is TGCAGTGCCAAAGCAGGGAAACAAGAGACCCTGTACTTC.

This clonotype came up many times. The J gene is TRBJ1-4, the V gene TRBV18; D is unresolved. CDR1 is KGHSH and CDR2 is LQKENI in the germline V gene. V lost 3 bases and J 6 bases, leaving 11 bases between the germline ends. The CDR3 runs to 14 residues. The chain's CDR3 is CASSPEAEYEKLFF. In DNA form, the CDR3 reads TGTGCCAGCTCACCTGAGGCGGAATATGAAAAACTGTTTTTT.

This clonotype was seen at least ten times. The CDR3 is CASTATGFLPGYTF. The CDR3 region has the DNA TGTGCCAGCACCGCTACAGGGTTTCTTCCTGGCTACACCTTC. The chain uses TRBV28 and TRBJ1-2; D may be TRBD1 (6 bases). Trimming took 7 bases from V and 7 from J, leaving 19 bases between them. Germline loops: CDR1 MDHEN, CDR2 SYDVKM. CDR3 length: 14 amino acids.

The J gene is TRBJ2-3, the V gene TRBV6-1; D perhaps matches TRBD2 (5 bases). CDR1 is MNHNS and CDR2 is SASEGT in the germline V gene. The length of the CDR3 is 15 residues. The V end was cut by 5 bases, the J end by 1 base, with 13 bases between. The CDR3, as DNA: TGTGCCAGCAGTTCGCGGAGGCAGGGCACAGATACGCAGTATTTT. Translated, it gives CASSSRRQGTDTQYF.

The DNA for the CDR3 is TGTGCCAGCAGCCGCGGCGGGAACTACGAGCAGTACTTC. It yields the protein CASSRGGNYEQYF. V gene TRBV14 combines with J gene TRBJ2-7, with D perhaps TRBD2 (6 bases). The V gene's germline CDR1 is SGHDN and CDR2 FVKESK. The CDR3 extends over 13 amino acids. The V gene lost 4 bases and the J gene lost 3 bases, with 10 bases spanning the gap.

The gene calls are TRBV9 and TRBJ1-5, with D unresolved. Germline CDR1 is SGDLS and CDR2 is YYNGEE. V lost 3 bases, J lost 4 bases, and 8 bases lay in between. This CDR3 region has 13 residues. The CDR3 is CASSASVNQPQHF. The CDR3 bases are TGTGCCAGCAGCGCATCCGTAAATCAGCCCCAGCATTTT.

This clonotype was picked up a small number of times. This chain's CDR3 is CASSLGGIAAQETQYF. As DNA, the CDR3 is TGTGCCAGCAGCCTAGGGGGGATAGCGGCACAAGAGACCCAGTACTTC. The J gene is TRBJ2-5, the V gene TRBV11-2; D could derive from TRBD1 or TRBD2 (6 bases each). This CDR3 comprises 16 residues. Germline V gene lookup returns CDR1 SGHAT and CDR2 FQNNGV. V was pared by 5 bases and J by 2 bases, with 18 bases between.

This clonotype was counted many times. The rearrangement links TRBV7-3 to TRBJ2-5; TRBD1 matches at 9 bases. Losses at the gene ends were 5 bases for V and 5 bases for J; bases not matched to a gene: 3. The CDR3 covers 13 residues. Germline values: CDR1 SGHTA, CDR2 FQGTGA. CDR3 nucleotide sequence: TGTGCCAGCAGCCGGACAGGGGAGGAGACCCAGTACTTC. Translation gives CASSRTGEETQYF. The full variable domain, in which reference TRBV7-3 and TRBJ2-5 provide the parts outside the CDR3, is GAGVSQTPSNKVTEKGKYVELRCDPISGHTALYWYRQSLGQGPEFLIYFQGTGAADDSGLPNDRFFAVRPEGSVSTLKIQRTERGDSAVYLCASSRTGEETQYFGPGTRLLVL.

This clonotype has at least ten counts. The chain joins TRBV11-1 to TRBJ1-1, with 8 bases identical to TRBD1. This CDR3 is 11 amino acids long. Per germline, CDR1 SGHAT and CDR2 FQDESV (reference sequence). V lost 5 bases and J lost 10; bases outside the gene matches: 3. This CDR3 reads CASSRDRGAFF. CDR3 DNA sequence: TGTGCCAGCAGCAGAGACAGGGGAGCTTTCTTT.

This clonotype has only a few counts. The chain uses TRBV6-2 or TRBV6-3 and TRBJ2-7; D is possibly TRBD2 (5 bases). V lost 0 bases, J lost 0 bases, and 12 bases lay in between. This CDR3 is built from 16 residues. Germline lookup yields CDR1 MNHEY and CDR2 SVGEGT. The CDR3 coding sequence is TGTGCCAGCAGTTACTCAGGAGGAGGACCCTCCTACGAGCAGTACTTC. It specifies CASSYSGGGPSYEQYF.

This clonotype occurred many times. The rearrangement links TRBV2 to TRBJ1-5; the D is unclear. The CDR3 covers 17 residues. The V end was cut by 6 bases, the J end by 0 bases, with 18 bases between. Germline assignment: CDR1 SNHLY and CDR2 FYNNEI. The CDR3 region is CASSETGQWISNQPQHF. In DNA form, the CDR3 reads TGTGCCAGCAGCGAGACGGGTCAGTGGATTAGCAATCAGCCCCAGCATTTT.

This clonotype was seen more than once but under ten times. This chain connects TRBV6-5 to TRBJ2-5; D gene uncertain. Per the germline V gene, CDR1 is MNHEY and CDR2 is SVGAGI. Trimming shortened V by 2 bases and J by 7 bases, and 11 bases separated the two germline ends. The CDR3 extends over 13 amino acids. Here the CDR3 reads CASSYAGVGTQYF. The CDR3 bases are TGTGCCAGCAGTTACGCTGGAGTAGGGACCCAGTACTTC.

At least ten counts were recorded for this clonotype. The rearrangement joins TRBV4-1 to TRBJ1-1; D ambiguous. Germline V lookup: CDR1 MGHRA, CDR2 YSYEKL. There are 13 residues in the CDR3. The V gene lost 0 bases and the J gene lost 5 bases, with 7 bases spanning the gap. The CDR3 region is CASSQEGWTEAFF. CDR3 sequence (DNA): TGCGCCAGCAGCCAAGAGGGATGGACTGAAGCTTTCTTT.

This clonotype was picked up a small number of times. V and J are TRBV25-1 and TRBJ2-7, with a tentative D call TRBD1 (6 bases). The germline CDR1 and CDR2 sequences are MGHDK and SYGVNS. The CDR3 loop spans 14 amino acids. Deletions cut 6 bases from V and 2 bases from J, with 14 bases between. The CDR3 sequence is CASSVPDSPYEQYF. As DNA, the CDR3 is TGTGCCAGCAGCGTTCCGGACAGCCCCTACGAGCAGTACTTC.

This clonotype was counted a few times. A read error may account for a junction end that differs from germline. This chain uses TRBV3-1 with TRBJ2-3; 13 nucleotides line up with TRBD2. CDR1 LGHDT and CDR2 YNNKEL come from the germline V gene (reference sequence). The CDR3 sequence is 19 residues long. The CDR3 is CASSQVLAGGPGSTDTPYF. In DNA form, the CDR3 reads TGTGCCAGCAGCCAAGTACTAGCGGGAGGGCCGGGGAGCACAGATACGCCGTATTTT.